Reported below is one T cell receptor beta chain. The sample holds a few counts of this clonotype. Which antigen it targets is not known. No per-base quality is available; no much larger clone lies one base away. CDR1 and CDR2 were assigned from the germline V gene (reference sequence) as LNHNV and YYDKDF. The CDR3 contains 12 residues, cysteine and phenylalanine counted. Kept here is only the CDR3 DNA, which spans 36 bases and is read in frame from base 1. V and J are truncated by 2 bases and 5 bases respectively, leaving an intervening sequence of 6 bases. Sequenced on an Illumina NovaSeq 6000. Using 5'RACE with constant-segment primers, TCRalpha and TCRbeta cDNA libraries were constructed, with sample barcodes and unique molecular identifiers added in the process. RNA was extracted from every sample with Trizol reagent. The libraries were amplified in two PCR steps, and the second step added a second sample barcode and Illumina TruSeq adapters. The libraries were sequenced on an Illumina NovaSeq using 2 x 150 bp paired-end reads. The paper's processing steps were these. Reads were demultiplexed and collapsed into UMI-guided consensus sequences with migec v1.2.7. With mixcr v2.1.11, UMI consensuses were aligned to TRA and TRB V and J templates and assembled into clonotypes. A clonotype was counted as expanded or contracted only when both edgeR and NoisET called the clonotype significant, with the noise models trained on biological replicates. edgeR calls used a false discovery rate-adjusted p below 0.01 and a log2 fold-change threshold of 1. As an exploratory analysis of dynamics, max-normalized trajectories of the 1000 most abundant clonotypes were examined by PCA with hierarchical clustering. Separately sequenced CD4+ and CD8+ repertoires were used to assign a CD4 or CD8 phenotype to each responding clone. In-frame beta chains were kept once TCRdb had trimmed the public reads at Q25 with fastp and called clones with MiXCR. Rows are unified per CDR3 protein, each entry keeping the most common DNA and genes. TCRdb, not the authors, supplied the V and J calls. This sample has 200,000 to 300,000 distinct CDR3 sequences in its table, and 16% of those were observed once. The top ten constitute 20% to 25% of the sample.

The sample originates from a study of T-cell memory formation after mild COVID-19 (dated by TCRdb to the early 2020s). For the wider study: TCR sequence clusters from the two donors were largely donor specific. Longitudinal TCRalpha and TCRbeta repertoire sequencing tracked T-cell clones expanding and contracting after mild COVID-19 in a couple of donors. Two young, previously healthy adult volunteers, one female and one male, were included in the cohort. General findings and caveats noted by the study authors: Clones that contracted from day 15 to 85 showed balanced CD4/CD8 phenotypes, whereas a second wave of clones that expanded from day 15 to 37 leaned towards CD4+. Whether the second-wave clones peaking on day 37 were SARS-CoV-2 specific was not confirmed. Only two mild cases were covered by the study, and larger cohorts that include severe cases with pre-infection samples were considered necessary. Contracting CD4+ clones appeared mostly in the CM and EM memory subsets, whereas CD8+ clones were enriched in EMRA. Some responding clones were found in pre-infection memory, which suggests that pre-existing cross-reactive memory T cells took part in the SARS-CoV-2 response.

PBMCs were isolated by Ficoll-Paque density gradient centrifugation. Recombination joined TRBV15 with TRBJ2-5; too little of a D gene remains to name it. The sequencing sample was made of PBMCs or a T cell subset sorted from them (not recorded which). The receptor was isolated from a man aged 18 to 29 who had mild COVID-19 (a few samples of this study predate the infection). The sample titles of this study are shuffled in the database, so cell type and time point are left out; the donor was told from shared clones. In nucleotide form, the sequence is TGTGCCACCAGCAGAATGGAGGAGACCCAGTACTTC. The encoded protein is CATSRMEETQYF.